The next 9 T cell receptor beta chains were all read from a single sample in a study of cytomegalovirus exposure and HLA in healthy donors. The PCR had 60 Vbeta and 13 Jbeta primers. Sequencing used immunoSEQ multiplex PCR; TCRdb keeps in-frame clones, though not all of them. The sample records over 150,000 clones, approximately 74% being singletons. Sequenced material: PBMCs. The receptors originated from a man aged 30 to 39 in good health and CMV-seronegative.

This clone was found a few times. The rearrangement links TRBV2 to TRBJ2-1, with 12 bases lining up with TRBD2. Germline values: CDR1 SNHLY, CDR2 FYNNEI. This CDR3 has 15 amino acids. Germline trimming cut 6 bases from V and 2 bases from J; bases unmatched to any gene: 2. The DNA for the CDR3 is TGTGCCAGCAGAGCTAGCGGGGGGGCCTACAATGAGCAGTTCTTC. Translated, it gives CASRASGGAYNEQFF.

This chain links TRBV6-4 with TRBJ2-3; TRBD2 aligns across 10 bases. Germline trimming cut 3 bases from V and 2 bases from J; bases unmatched to any gene: 2. Germline CDR1 reads MRHNA; CDR2 reads SNTAGT. This CDR3 region has 15 residues. The CDR3 DNA sequence: TGTGCCAGCAGTGAAGGGACTAGCGACACAGATACGCAGTATTTT. This translates into CASSEGTSDTDTQYF.

The chain is built from TRBV6-5 and TRBJ2-7, with 11 positions matching TRBD2. Germline assignment: CDR1 MNHEY and CDR2 SVGAGI. The ends lost 6 bases at V and 2 bases at J; junction bases unmatched: 3. This CDR3 contains 14 residues. The CDR3 coding sequence is TGTGCCAGCAGGGTAGCGGGGGGGCCCTACGAGCAGTACTTC. As protein: CASRVAGGPYEQYF.

The chain joins TRBV28 to TRBJ1-3, with D perhaps TRBD1 (5 bases). Germline V CDR1 and CDR2: MDHEN, SYDVKM. CDR3 length: 15 residues. The V gene lost 5 bases and the J gene lost 2 bases, with 13 bases spanning the gap. The CDR3 loop reads CASSLPGFTGNTIYF. The CDR3 nucleotides are TGTGCCAGCAGTCTACCAGGGTTTACTGGAAACACCATATATTTT.

This chain joins TRBV6-4 and TRBJ2-3; TRBD2 is a possible D gene (5 bases). V shed 3 bases and J shed 4 bases, with 14 bases lying between them. This CDR3 is 15 amino acids long. The germline V gene encodes CDR1 MRHNA and CDR2 SNTAGT. The CDR3 DNA is TGTGCCAGCAGTGATGAACTAGATAGCCCAGATACGCAGTATTTT. Translated: CASSDELDSPDTQYF.

This clone was seen a single time. J is TRBJ2-5 and V is TRBV27; 8 bases are a match to TRBD1. V lost 5 bases, J lost 2 bases, and 19 bases stayed unmatched. The CDR3 runs to 19 residues. Germline loops: CDR1 MNHEY, CDR2 SMNVEV (reference sequence). CDR3 loop: CASSPGQGSPAYEQETQYF. DNA for the CDR3: TGTGCCAGCAGTCCCGGACAGGGAAGTCCAGCATATGAGCAAGAGACCCAGTACTTC.

V usage is TRBV6-6 and J usage is TRBJ2-7; 9 nucleotides align to TRBD1. The CDR3 is 14 amino acids. J lost 4 bases, V lost 5 bases, and 6 bases had no gene match. Germline V lookup: CDR1 MNHNY, CDR2 SVGAGI (reference sequence). CDR3 sequence reads: CASSLGQGWYEQYF. The CDR3 DNA follows: TGTGCCAGCAGTCTCGGACAGGGGTGGTACGAGCAGTACTTC.

The J gene is TRBJ2-7, the V gene TRBV19, with TRBD1 matching 8 bases. The CDR3 is 15 amino acids. The germline CDR1 and CDR2 sequences are LNHDA and SQIVND (reference sequence). With 1 base clipped from V and 3 bases from J, the junction kept 5 bases outside the gene matches. The CDR3 bases are TGTGCCAGTAGTATAGGTATGGGGACAGGCTACGAGCAGTACTTC. Protein sequence: CASSIGMGTGYEQYF.

This chain connects TRBV5-1 to TRBJ2-5; 8 nucleotides align to TRBD1. Trimming took 0 bases from V and 6 from J; bases not matched to a gene: 4. CDR1 is SGHRS, CDR2 YFSETQ, per germline. The CDR3 sequence is 14 residues long. The CDR3 spells CASSLGQGKKTQYF. CDR3 in DNA: TGCGCCAGCAGCTTGGGACAGGGGAAGAAGACCCAGTACTTC.